One T cell receptor beta chain is described in this entry. Antigen unknown. The data derive from a study of shared clonotypes between healthy human individuals. Overall study context: Three CD4 naive, three CD4 memory, two CD8 naive and one CD8 memory plate were used per donor.

V gave up 3 bases and J gave up 1 base, with 13 bases separating them. CDR1 is SGHRS, CDR2 YFSETQ, per germline. The CDR3 spans 15 residues. Terminally differentiated effector memory CD45RA+ cells were left out of the naive CD8 fraction, which was CD45RO-negative and positively selected for CCR7. Authors' methods: Filtering differed for immunoSEQ, which gave only junction sequences without quality scores. Profiled with immunoSEQ multiplex PCR; TCRdb holds only in-frame clones, not every one. V and J calls and clone size come straight from that table; D and trimming were deduced from the DNA. This table has around 2,100,000 clones, roughly 94% appearing once. Whole-study results and caveats: When compared with the clonotypes that were shared by all four sorted-subset donors, the non-shared clonotypes turned out to have lower generation probabilities. Rarefaction demonstrated incomplete sorted-subset sequencing despite large depth.

Sequenced material: naive CD8+ T cells sorted from blood. V gene TRBV5-1 combines with J gene TRBJ2-5, with D maybe TRBD2 (7 bases). The source is a man aged 18 to 30 in good health. The CDR3 region has the DNA TGCGCCAGCAGCTGGGAGGGGGGCGTCCAAGAGACCCAGTACTTC. This gives the protein CASSWEGGVQETQYF.